This TCR beta chain was observed in a study of cytomegalovirus exposure and HLA in healthy donors. Whole-study context: There were about 86 million unique TCRs (from HLA-typed donors) in an early data release. Study-wide results and caveats: DRB1 had the most TCR associations and HLA-C the fewest, a later analysis found, with rates varying by HLA locus.

This clone was recorded a few times. The antigen is undetermined. Primers for the PCR totalled 60 Vbeta and 13 Jbeta. Study processing details: There were about 80 million unique TCR beta chains by a later count, and approximately 12 million of them were shared. TCRdb's copy holds only in-frame clones and misses some; the assay was immunoSEQ multiplex PCR. D and trimming were read from the DNA, whereas the V and J calls and clone size are those reported in that table. The repertoire holds 160,000 or so clones, with just under 80% as singletons. The CDR3 totals 11 residues. The germline CDR1 and CDR2 sequences are SEHNR and FQNEAQ (reference sequence). Among the donors, all were healthy bone marrow donors.

Sequencing input: PBMCs. The gene calls are TRBV7-9 and TRBJ1-1; no clear D. This TCR derives from a woman between 40 and 55 years old in good health and CMV-seropositive. In DNA, the CDR3 is TGTTCCTCTAACGGGTTCACTGAAGCTTTCTTT. The encoded protein is CSSNGFTEAFF.